These 32 T cell receptor beta chains came from one sample sequenced in a study of blood T cells in healthy people across ages. Next came a second PCR, run for about 6 to 12 cycles, which used a sample-barcoded 5' primer along with a J-beta primer mix. TCRdb fed the 5' RACE reads into MiXCR, producing one record per CDR3 protein. Among hundreds of thousands of distinct CDR3 sequences listed, roughly 56% were seen once. Sequencing was carried out using blood. The receptors stem from a man in his forties or fifties in good health.

The chain couples TRBV6-4 to TRBJ1-5; D unclear. Germline CDR1 and CDR2: MRHNA and SNTAGT. V lost 8 bases and J lost 0, with 11 bases in between. This CDR3 is 14 amino acids long. The CDR3 bases are TGTGCCAGCTTACTTCCTTCTAGCAATCAGCCCCAGCATTTT. This encodes CASLLPSSNQPQHF.

The chain employs TRBV7-2 and TRBJ2-3, with 9 bases identical to TRBD1. The V segment lost 3 bases and the J segment 3 bases; nucleotides outside the gene matches: 7. The V gene's germline CDR1 is SGHTA and CDR2 FQGNSA. The CDR3 is made up of 16 amino acids. In nucleotides, the CDR3 is TGTGCCAGCAGCTTTTCGGGGACAGGGTCTACAGATACGCAGTATTTT. This encodes CASSFSGTGSTDTQYF. Combining the CDR3 with reference TRBV7-2 and TRBJ2-3 gives the whole variable domain GAGVSQSPSNKVTEKGKDVELRCDPISGHTALYWYRQSLGQGLEFLIYFQGNSAPDKSGLPSDRFSAERTGGSVSTLTIQRTQQEDSAVYLCASSFSGTGSTDTQYFGPGTRLTVL.

The chain is built from TRBV4-1 and TRBJ2-7, with 8 bases that match TRBD2. The CDR3 spans 15 residues. CDR1 is MGHRA and CDR2 is YSYEKL in the germline V gene. J lost 2 bases, V lost 1 base, and 4 bases had no gene match. This chain's CDR3 is CASSQVAGRPYEQYF. The CDR3 DNA reads as TGCGCCAGCAGCCAAGTAGCGGGACGCCCCTACGAGCAGTACTTC.

The V gene is TRBV7-9, the J gene TRBJ2-1; D is unclear. V lost 4 bases and J 9 bases, leaving 13 bases between the germline ends. This CDR3 spans 13 amino acids. Germline CDR1 SEHNR, CDR2 FQNEAQ (reference sequence). The CDR3 sequence: CASSSKLDGEQFF. CDR3 nucleotides: TGTGCCAGCAGCTCGAAGCTTGATGGTGAGCAGTTCTTC.

The table lists this clonotype with a count of one. V and J are TRBV7-2 and TRBJ2-1; the D gene could be TRBD1 or TRBD2 (5 bases each). V lost 3 bases, J lost 8 bases, and 17 bases lay in between. Germline V lookup: CDR1 SGHTA, CDR2 FQGNSA. The CDR3 is made up of 15 amino acids. CDR3 bases: TGTGCCAGCAGCTTCGGGGCCACCCTGGGCGATGAGCAGTTCTTC. It is translated as CASSFGATLGDEQFF.

The CDR3: CASRTRRPTDTQYF. As DNA, the CDR3 is TGTGCCAGCAGGACCAGGAGGCCCACAGATACGCAGTATTTT. The V and J genes are TRBV6-5 and TRBJ2-3, with D perhaps TRBD2 (5 bases). Germline-derived CDR1 and CDR2 are MNHEY and SVGAGI. Trimming cost V 6 bases and J 2 bases, with 12 bases left between them. The CDR3 consists of 14 residues.

This chain joins TRBV7-9 and TRBJ2-6; D is unclear. V shed 5 bases and J shed 2 bases, with 13 bases lying between them. The CDR3 length is 16 residues. Germline values: CDR1 SEHNR, CDR2 FQNEAQ (reference sequence). CDR3 loop: CASSVDGPPGANVLTF. CDR3 DNA sequence: TGTGCCAGCAGCGTGGACGGTCCCCCTGGGGCCAACGTCCTGACTTTC. Based on the CDR3 plus reference TRBV7-9 and TRBJ2-6, the full variable domain is DTGVSQNPRHKITKRGQNVTFRCDPISEHNRLYWYRQTLGQGPEFLTYFQNEAQLEKSRLLSDRFSAERPKGSFSTLEIQRTEQGDSAMYLCASSVDGPPGANVLTFGAGSRLTVL.

Only a few counts were recorded for this clonotype. The rearrangement uses TRBV10-2 and TRBJ2-6; no clear D gene. Trimming took off 8 bases at V and 2 bases at J, with 13 bases between the two ends. The CDR3 sequence is 15 residues long. Germline V CDR1 and CDR2: WSHSY, SAAADI. Here the CDR3 reads CASAQVGAGANVLTF. CDR3 coding DNA: TGCGCCAGCGCGCAAGTCGGCGCTGGGGCCAACGTCCTGACTTTC.

This clonotype was observed a few times. The chain uses TRBV7-2 and TRBJ1-6; D possibly corresponds to TRBD1 (6 bases). Germline V lookup: CDR1 SGHTA, CDR2 FQGNSA. V lost 4 bases to trimming and J lost 7 bases, with 14 bases between them. This CDR3 is built from 15 residues. CDR3 residues: CASSSPTGSNSPLHF. CDR3 DNA sequence: TGTGCCAGCAGCTCGCCGACAGGCTCGAATTCACCCCTCCACTTT.

This rearrangement joins TRBV7-6 to TRBJ2-3; 10 bases agree with TRBD2. Germline values: CDR1 SGHVS, CDR2 FNYEAQ. With V trimmed by 5 bases and J by 2 bases, 16 bases remained unmatched. There are 19 residues in the CDR3. The CDR3, as DNA: TGTGCCAGCAGCCTGGGTAGAGGCCTAGCGGGGGCCGCCACAGATACGCAGTATTTT. It specifies CASSLGRGLAGAATDTQYF.

This clonotype was counted a few times. The V gene is TRBV29-1, the J gene TRBJ2-3, with D unclear. With 4 bases removed from V and 1 base from J, the gap between germline ends came to 9 bases. Germline lookup yields CDR1 SQVTM and CDR2 ANQGSEA. CDR3 size: 13 residues. The CDR3 DNA reads TGCAGCGTTGGGAGCGAACGCACAGATACGCAGTATTTT. Its translation is CSVGSERTDTQYF.

This clonotype was seen a handful of times. This chain uses TRBV10-3 with TRBJ2-7; 11 nucleotides agree with TRBD1. The CDR3 has 17 amino acids. Trimming removed 7 bases from V and 2 bases from J; junction bases left unmatched: 13. Germline V gives CDR1 ENHRY, CDR2 SYGVKD. The CDR3 coding sequence is TGTGCCATCATATCCAATTCCGGGACAGGGGGACCCTACGAGCAGTACTTC. Protein: CAIISNSGTGGPYEQYF.

This chain joins TRBV28 and TRBJ2-4, with 8 positions matching TRBD2. The CDR3 is 16 amino acids. After removal of 2 bases from V and 6 bases from J, the junction contained 9 bases not matched to a gene. Germline V gene data show CDR1 as MDHEN and CDR2 as SYDVKM. Written as DNA, the CDR3 is TGTGCCAGCAGTTTACTTTCTGGGACTAGAGTAAACATTCAGTACTTC. Translated, it gives CASSLLSGTRVNIQYF.

This clonotype came up a few times. J is TRBJ2-1 and V is TRBV7-2; possibly TRBD2 for D (5 bases). From germline, CDR1 is SGHTA and CDR2 FQGNSA. The V gene lost 0 bases and the J gene lost 2 bases, with 8 bases spanning the gap. The CDR3 runs to 15 residues. This chain's CDR3 is CASSLAGLTYNEQFF. CDR3 nucleotide sequence: TGTGCCAGCAGCTTAGCAGGACTTACCTACAATGAGCAGTTCTTC.

This chain joins TRBV9 and TRBJ2-7, with D tentatively TRBD2 (5 bases). V was pared by 4 bases and J by 3 bases, with 23 bases between. CDR3 size: 17 residues. Germline V gives CDR1 SGDLS, CDR2 YYNGEE. The CDR3 reads CASSPRGNPTNDYEQYF. The CDR3, as DNA: TGTGCCAGCAGCCCCCGGGGAAACCCCACGAACGACTACGAGCAGTACTTC.

Only a few counts were recorded for this clonotype. The chain carries TRBV28 and TRBJ2-7; possibly TRBD2 for D (6 bases). The V end lost 5 bases, the J end lost 2 bases, and 10 bases lay between the germline ends. CDR1 is MDHEN, CDR2 SYDVKM, per germline. The CDR3 runs 13 residues. In nucleotides, the CDR3 is TGTGCCAGCAGTGTCGGAGGGCCCTACGAGCAGTACTTC. Translation gives CASSVGGPYEQYF.

This clonotype was detected many times. J is TRBJ2-7 and V is TRBV28, with 10 bases fitting TRBD2. Germline V gene data show CDR1 as MDHEN and CDR2 as SYDVKM. This CDR3 region has 14 residues. V gave up 6 bases and J gave up 4 bases; unmatched junction bases: 6. The CDR3 region has the DNA TGTGCCAGCAGCCCTAGCGGGAGTTCATACGAGCAGTACTTC. It is translated as CASSPSGSSYEQYF.

The chain recombines TRBV7-2 with TRBJ2-7; D is unclear. This CDR3 comprises 14 residues. Germline assignment: CDR1 SGHTA and CDR2 FQGNSA. With 1 base removed from V and 9 bases from J, the gap between germline ends came to 16 bases. The DNA of the CDR3 is TGTGCCAGCAGCTTAGGGGCCTCAATCCTCGGGCAGTACTTC. It codes for CASSLGASILGQYF.

This CDR3 is CSAPLSTFPYEQYF. The CDR3 DNA reads as TGCAGTGCACCCCTGTCCACGTTTCCCTACGAGCAGTACTTC. J is TRBJ2-7 and V is TRBV20-1, with unresolved D. This CDR3 has 14 residues. Germline V gives CDR1 DFQATT, CDR2 SNEGSKA (reference sequence). Trimming left V 6 bases short and J 2 bases short, with 17 bases between.

The J gene is TRBJ2-1, the V gene TRBV6-5; weak D call: TRBD2 (6 bases). The CDR3 totals 16 residues. V lost 0 bases to trimming and J lost 2 bases, with 11 bases between them. Germline assignment: CDR1 MNHEY and CDR2 SVGAGI. Here the CDR3 reads CASSYSGGDAYNEQFF. Written as DNA, the CDR3 is TGTGCCAGCAGTTACTCCGGGGGTGACGCCTACAATGAGCAGTTCTTC.

The chain couples TRBV6-5 to TRBJ2-1; D is unresolved. CDR1 MNHEY and CDR2 SVGAGI come from the germline V gene. The CDR3 extends over 14 amino acids. With 7 bases removed from V and 2 bases from J, the gap between germline ends came to 12 bases. CDR3 sequence reads: CASTHSTTYNEQFF. CDR3 coding DNA: TGTGCCAGCACCCACAGTACCACCTACAATGAGCAGTTCTTC.

This clonotype was counted a single time. The chain uses TRBV27 and TRBJ2-3; 10 nucleotides match TRBD2. In germline, CDR1 is MNHEY, CDR2 SMNVEV (reference sequence). Trimming cost V 2 bases and J 8 bases; bases outside gene matches: 10. CDR3 size: 16 residues. CDR3 sequence (DNA): TGTGCCAGCAGTTTAAGGGCTAGCGGGGGACCAGGTACGCAGTATTTT. Translating it yields CASSLRASGGPGTQYF.

This chain links TRBV28 with TRBJ1-2; TRBD1 matches 8 bases. The CDR3 is made up of 13 amino acids. CDR1 is MDHEN and CDR2 is SYDVKM in the germline V gene. After removal of 7 bases from V and 6 bases from J, the junction contained 7 bases not matched to a gene. For the CDR3, the DNA is TGTGCCAGCAAACTGACAGGGGTAGATGGCTACACCTTC. Its protein product is CASKLTGVDGYTF.

This rearrangement joins TRBV5-4 to TRBJ2-1; no clear D. Per the germline V gene, CDR1 is SGHNT and CDR2 is YYREEE (reference sequence). V shed 4 bases and J shed 10 bases, with 18 bases lying between them. This CDR3 is built from 14 residues. This CDR3 is CASSQAVGAGEQFF. The CDR3, as DNA: TGTGCCAGCAGCCAGGCCGTGGGCGCCGGAGAGCAGTTCTTC.

CDR3 sequence: CSARDPGQGINSPLHF. The CDR3, as DNA: TGCAGTGCTAGAGACCCCGGACAGGGCATCAATTCACCCCTCCACTTT. The gene calls are TRBV20-1 and TRBJ1-6; 8 nucleotides agree with TRBD1. CDR3 length equals 16 residues. The germline V gene has CDR1 DFQATT and CDR2 SNEGSKA (reference sequence). The V gene end was trimmed by 0 bases and the J gene end by 7 bases; junction bases not matched to a gene: 8.

The chain has TRBV29-1 and TRBJ2-7; 12 nucleotides line up with TRBD2. Germline V gene lookup returns CDR1 SQVTM and CDR2 ANQGSEA. The CDR3 is 15 residues long. V lost 0 bases and J lost 7; bases outside the gene matches: 7. The CDR3 sequence is CSVEDQLAGGSEQYF. The CDR3 DNA is TGCAGCGTTGAAGATCAACTAGCGGGAGGATCGGAGCAGTACTTC.

This chain uses TRBV3-1 with TRBJ2-1; either TRBD1 or TRBD2 may fit D (5 bases each). Looked up from germline, CDR1 is LGHDT and CDR2 is YNNKEL (reference sequence). The CDR3 loop spans 13 amino acids. Trimming took off 1 base at V and 9 bases at J, with 10 bases between the two ends. In DNA, the CDR3 is TGTGCCAGCAGCCAAGTTGAGGGGAGTGAGCAGTTCTTC. As protein: CASSQVEGSEQFF.

This clonotype was found once. Sequence at one end of the junction differs from germline and may be a read error. V usage is TRBV24-1 and J usage is TRBJ2-3; TRBD2 matches 10 bases. This CDR3 region has 18 residues. CDR1 is KGHDR and CDR2 is SFDVKD in the germline V gene. CDR3 sequence (DNA): TGTGCCACCAGTGATTTGAATGGACTAGCGGAAGGCACAGTTACGCAGTATTTT. Amino acid sequence: CATSDLNGLAEGTVTQYF.

In its sample, this clonotype was seen a few times. This chain joins TRBV28 and TRBJ2-6; no definite D call. CDR3 size: 15 residues. Germline lookup yields CDR1 MDHEN and CDR2 SYDVKM. Trimming left V 6 bases short and J 2 bases short, with 11 bases between. The DNA of the CDR3 is TGTGCCAGCAGCCAACGAAGGACTGGGGCCAACGTCCTGACTTTC. It encodes CASSQRRTGANVLTF.

V usage is TRBV5-6 and J usage is TRBJ2-7, with D tentatively TRBD1 or TRBD2 (6 bases each). The CDR3 extends over 16 amino acids. Trimming shortened V by 2 bases and J by 1 base, and 16 bases separated the two germline ends. CDR1 is SGHDT and CDR2 is YYEEEE in the germline V gene. This CDR3 is CASSFEKGEESYEQYF. The CDR3 DNA reads as TGTGCCAGCAGCTTTGAGAAGGGGGAGGAGTCCTACGAGCAGTACTTC.

The chain links TRBV5-1 to TRBJ2-7; D is possibly TRBD2 (6 bases). The CDR3 length is 14 residues. V dropped 2 bases and J dropped 5 bases, with 14 bases sitting between them. Germline CDR1 SGHRS, CDR2 YFSETQ. The CDR3 bases are TGCGCCAGCAGCTTCTGGGGCGGGAAGAACGAGCAGTACTTC. This sequence encodes CASSFWGGKNEQYF. The whole variable domain, remainder taken from reference TRBV5-1 and TRBJ2-7, is KAGVTQTPRYLIKTRGQQVTLSCSPISGHRSVSWYQQTPGQGLQFLFEYFSETQRNKGNFPGRFSGRQFSNSRSEMNVSTLELGDSALYLCASSFWGGKNEQYFGPGTRLTVT.

The rearrangement joins TRBV7-2 to TRBJ2-7; perhaps TRBD2 as D (6 bases). The germline V gene has CDR1 SGHTA and CDR2 FQGNSA. The CDR3 is made up of 15 amino acids. The V gene lost 5 bases and the J gene lost 2 bases, with 16 bases spanning the gap. The CDR3 coding sequence is TGTGCCAGCAGCCCAAATAGCGGTGCGACCTACGAGCAGTACTTC. Protein sequence: CASSPNSGATYEQYF. Full variable domain (rest looked up from reference TRBV7-2 and TRBJ2-7): GAGVSQSPSNKVTEKGKDVELRCDPISGHTALYWYRQSLGQGLEFLIYFQGNSAPDKSGLPSDRFSAERTGGSVSTLTIQRTQQEDSAVYLCASSPNSGATYEQYFGPGTRLTVT.